Below, 9 T cell receptor beta chains from the same sample are listed, as sequenced in a study of blood T cells in healthy people across ages. Together with a sample-barcoded 5' primer, a J-beta primer mix was included in a second PCR lasting roughly 6 to 12 cycles. TCRdb processed the 5' RACE reads anew with MiXCR; each CDR3 protein has one entry. The sample contains 1.5 million to 2 million distinct CDR3 sequences, approximately 50% of which appear only once. Sequencing used blood. The receptors originated from a woman aged 40 to 50 in good health.

A remark on this clonotype: Just one base apart from a much larger clone, this may be a read error. The CDR3 nucleotides are TGCAGTGCTAGAGTCACGAGCGAGCGGTACTTC. As protein: CSARVTSERYF. This chain joins TRBV20-1 and TRBJ2-5; D is ambiguous. The CDR3 contains 11 residues. Germline V gives CDR1 DFQATT, CDR2 SNEGSKA (reference sequence). V was pared by 1 base and J by 13 bases, with 13 bases between.

The chain has TRBV28 and TRBJ1-5; perhaps TRBD1 as D (6 bases). V gave up 4 bases and J gave up 1 base, with 14 bases separating them. Germline V gene data show CDR1 as MDHEN and CDR2 as SYDVKM. The CDR3 is 16 residues long. CDR3: CASSYGGAGSNQPQHF. DNA of the CDR3: TGTGCCAGCAGTTACGGGGGGGCAGGAAGCAATCAGCCCCAGCATTTT.

This clonotype was counted only a few times. CDR3 in DNA: TGTGCCAGCAGCTTAGTCTCCGGGACTAGCGGGCGACACAATGAGCAGTTCTTC. Translating gives CASSLVSGTSGRHNEQFF. The chain joins TRBV11-2 to TRBJ2-1, with 12 bases fitting TRBD2. Trimming took 1 base from V and 5 from J; bases not matched to a gene: 9. Per the germline V gene, CDR1 is SGHAT and CDR2 is FQNNGV. The CDR3 spans 18 residues.

This clonotype turned up a few times. The V gene is TRBV20-1, the J gene TRBJ2-5; 7 nucleotides match TRBD2. Germline CDR1 reads DFQATT; CDR2 reads SNEGSKA (reference sequence). With V trimmed by 7 bases and J by 1 base, 6 bases remained unmatched. CDR3 length: 13 amino acids. For the CDR3, the DNA is TGCAGTGTCCTAGCGGTATCCCAAGAGACCCAGTACTTC. Translated, it gives CSVLAVSQETQYF.

The chain carries TRBV10-3 and TRBJ2-3; 13 bases fit TRBD2. The CDR3 has 15 residues. V shed 9 bases and J 2 bases; nucleotides not matched to a gene: 5. CDR1 and CDR2 from the germline V gene are ENHRY and SYGVKD. The CDR3 loop reads CAIQLAGGLTDTQYF. Here the CDR3 DNA reads TGTGCCATACAACTAGCGGGGGGGCTCACAGATACGCAGTATTTT.

The J gene is TRBJ2-7, the V gene TRBV27; D is uncertain. CDR1 is MNHEY, CDR2 SMNVEV, per germline (reference sequence). V was cut by 7 bases and J by 0 bases, with 10 bases left in between. This CDR3 comprises 13 residues. CDR3 sequence: CASKELGSYEQYF. For the CDR3, the DNA is TGTGCCAGCAAAGAGTTAGGCTCCTACGAGCAGTACTTC.

The CDR3 protein is CASSLVVSDNQPQHF. The CDR3 region has the DNA TGTGCCAGCAGCTTAGTCGTAAGTGACAATCAGCCCCAGCATTTT. The chain uses TRBV7-2 and TRBJ1-5; D gene ambiguous. The CDR3 has 15 residues. Germline loops: CDR1 SGHTA, CDR2 FQGNSA. V dropped 1 base and J dropped 3 bases, with 10 bases sitting between them.

The chain carries TRBV5-1 and TRBJ1-6; D gene ambiguous. In germline, CDR1 is SGHRS, CDR2 YFSETQ. V was shortened by 0 bases and J by 8 bases, with 12 bases between the two germline ends. There are 15 residues in the CDR3. The CDR3 nucleotides are TGCGCCAGCAGCTTGGCACCCGGAATACATTCACCCCTCCACTTT. Its translation: CASSLAPGIHSPLHF.

As concerns this clonotype: The junction shows a germline mismatch at one end, possibly a read error. V is TRBV14 and J is TRBJ2-6; D might be TRBD1 (5 bases). Looked up from germline, CDR1 is SGHDN and CDR2 is FVKESK. The CDR3 consists of 17 residues. The CDR3 spells CASSQVRASSGANVLTF. The CDR3, as DNA: TGTGCCAGTAGCCAGGTCAGGGCGAGCTCTGGGGCCAACGTCCTGACTTTC.